This TCR beta chain originates from a study of blood T cell repertoires in COVID-19. Study in general: The samples span acute and convalescent COVID-19 from the United States, Italy and Spain.

Authors' processing steps: It was from reference gene primer amplification that nucleated cell counts were estimated. The protocol was immunoSEQ multiplex PCR, while the TCRdb copy is restricted to in-frame clones and leaves out a portion. V, J and clone size were drawn from that table, and D and trimming were deduced from the DNA. Of roughly 59,000 clones in the sample, around 83% were seen once. This CDR3 has 17 amino acids. Germline trimming cut 0 bases from V and 7 bases from J; bases unmatched to any gene: 8. Germline values: CDR1 SGHTA, CDR2 FQGTGA. The receptor was isolated from a human donor in a cohort sampled during active COVID-19. The sample comprised peripheral blood. The chain has TRBV7-3 and TRBJ2-1, with TRBD2 matching over 11 bases. The CDR3 DNA sequence: TGTGCCAGCAGCTTAACGGGTAGGTCTAGCGGGAGGAATGAGCAGTTCTTC. Its protein product is CASSLTGRSSGRNEQFF.